This section outlines one TCR beta chain sequence together with its context. This specimen belongs to a study of blood T cell repertoires in COVID-19. Study in general: Sample material is recorded as cDNA or gDNA derived from T cells, B-cell-depleted T cells, or PBMCs.

Original processing methods: Estimation of nucleated cell counts was performed using reference gene primer amplification. TCRdb's copy holds only in-frame clones and misses some; the assay was immunoSEQ multiplex PCR. That table furnishes V, J and clone size, whereas the DNA furnished D and trimming. The repertoire includes fewer than 15,000 clones, around 92% of them detected once, and about 8% sits in the top ten. The CDR3 has 15 residues. V lost 5 bases, J lost 1 base, and 8 bases stayed unmatched. The germline CDR1 and CDR2 sequences are MNHEY and SVGAGI. The V and J genes are TRBV6-5 and TRBJ2-7; 7 bases map to TRBD1. The TCR comes from a human donor with active COVID-19. The donor label of this sample is uncertain. Sequencing was carried out using peripheral blood. CDR3 DNA: TGTGCCAGCAGTCGACAGGGCGAGGGGTCCTACGAGCAGTACTTC. Protein: CASSRQGEGSYEQYF.